The clone carrying this TCR beta chain was seen once. Only in-frame clones appear in the TCRdb table, and some are missing; sequencing was by immunoSEQ multiplex PCR. The top ten clones hold approximately 2.6% of a sample with 200,000 to 300,000 clones, more than 85% of them seen once. This sample is drawn from a study of blood T cell repertoires in COVID-19. Study at large: From the United States, Italy and Spain came samples of acute and convalescent COVID-19.

The V and J ends lost 0 bases and 4 bases respectively, with 14 bases between them. The CDR3 covers 15 residues. Germline CDR1 SGDLS, CDR2 YYNGEE. Seattle-derived patients entered the study during active infection and were followed longitudinally. The sequenced sample was peripheral blood. The origin of this receptor is a person aged 18 to 35 with COVID-19, enrolled during active disease. This chain uses TRBV9 with TRBJ2-7; tentatively, D is TRBD2 (6 bases). CDR3 sequence (DNA): TGTGCCAGCAGCGTAGGAACAGGACTAACTTACGAGCAGTACTTC. It yields the protein CASSVGTGLTYEQYF. Together with reference TRBV9 and TRBJ2-7, the CDR3 gives the full variable domain: DSGVTQTPKHLITATGQRVTLRCSPRSGDLSVYWYQQSLDQGLQFLIQYYNGEERAKGNILERFSAQQFPDLHSELNLSSLELGDSALYFCASSVGTGLTYEQYFGPGTRLTVT.